Listed here are 4 T cell receptor beta chains from one sample, sequenced in a study of identical twins. TCRdb independently ran MiXCR on the 5' RACE reads; one entry per CDR3 protein. The data show fewer than 650,000 distinct CDR3 sequences, with around 7.4% seen just once and 1.5% to 2% held by the top ten. The same specimen was also included in a second study, on yellow fever vaccine responses in identical twins.

The sample was PBMCs. All receptors come from a woman in her late teens or twenties in good health.

The gene calls are TRBV5-1 and TRBJ2-1, with 10 bases matching TRBD1. Unmatched junction bases numbered 14, after V lost 8 bases and J lost 6 bases. This CDR3 spans 16 amino acids. Germline CDR1 SGHRS, CDR2 YFSETQ. Here the CDR3 DNA reads TGCGCCAGTAAAGGGACAGGGGTTTTTGCCGCCAATGAGCAGTTCTTC. Translating gives CASKGTGVFAANEQFF.

This sequence joins TRBV12-3 or TRBV12-4 and TRBJ2-7; 7 bases fit TRBD1. V shed 7 bases and J 0 bases; nucleotides not matched to a gene: 6. The CDR3 consists of 14 residues. CDR3 nucleotides: TGTGCCAGCACCGGCAGGGGGAGCTCCTACGAGCAGTACTTC. This encodes CASTGRGSSYEQYF.

This chain uses TRBV15 with TRBJ2-2, with 10 bases fitting TRBD1. Germline loops: CDR1 LNHNV, CDR2 YYDKDF (reference sequence). The V and J ends lost 3 bases and 7 bases, in that order; junction bases with no gene match: 8. CDR3 length: 16 residues. The CDR3 sequence: CATSSDRGRRFGELFF. CDR3 nucleotides: TGTGCCACCAGCAGCGACAGGGGGCGTCGTTTCGGGGAGCTGTTTTTT. Filled out from reference TRBV15 and TRBJ2-2, the complete variable domain reads DAMVIQNPRYQVTQFGKPVTLSCSQTLNHNVMYWYQQKSSQAPKLLFHYYDKDFNNEADTPDNFQSRRPNTSFCFLDIRSPGLGDTAMYLCATSSDRGRRFGELFFGEGSRLTVL.

This clonotype has only a few counts. The chain is built from TRBV2 and TRBJ2-1; D unclear. The CDR3 covers 14 residues. Trimming cost V 6 bases and J 1 base, with 10 bases left between them. Germline V gene sequence: CDR1 SNHLY, CDR2 FYNNEI. The chain's CDR3 is CASRAALSYNEQFF. CDR3 DNA: TGTGCCAGCAGGGCCGCCCTGTCCTACAATGAGCAGTTCTTC. The full variable domain, in which reference TRBV2 and TRBJ2-1 provide the parts outside the CDR3, is EPEVTQTPSHQVTQMGQEVILRCVPISNHLYFYWYRQILGQKVEFLVSFYNNEISEKSEIFDDQFSVERPDGSNFTLKIRSTKLEDSAMYFCASRAALSYNEQFFGPGTRLTVL.